The sequence of this TCR beta chain was determined in a study of T cell responses to AZD1222 COVID-19 vaccine. Broader study findings: Of the AZD1222 recipients, only 5 to 7 were seropositive at baseline. Close to half of all spike-specific TCRs reportedly target regions of the variants that are unmutated. Spike-specific TCR breadth and depth rose after two AZD1222 doses.

Here immunoSEQ multiplex PCR was the method, and the copy in TCRdb shows in-frame clones only, minus some. The top ten hold around 8.7% of the sample, which has more than 95,000 clones, 88% seen once. The CDR3 contains 16 residues. With 3 bases clipped from V and 2 bases from J, the junction kept 10 bases outside the gene matches. Germline CDR1 and CDR2: SGDLS and YYNGEE. Remarks on this clone: Its matching antigen is unknown.

The sample was peripheral blood, taken on day 0 of AZD1222 vaccination. The TCR was taken from an adult in good health. The rearrangement joins TRBV9 to TRBJ2-5, with 7 bases identical to TRBD1. CDR3 residues: CASSAKGGSEQETQYF. The DNA for the CDR3 is TGTGCCAGCAGCGCAAAAGGGGGCAGCGAACAAGAGACCCAGTACTTC.